This T cell receptor beta chain was documented in a study of shared clonotypes between healthy human individuals. Study summary: Donor ages ranged 18 to 49 years: a couple of women, a few men.

Findings of the study overall: Sorted-subset sequencing, rarefaction showed, was incomplete despite large depth.

As for this clone: Its specificity is not known.

Assay execution proceeded at the deep level. Sequencing was performed with immunoSEQ multiplex PCR; in TCRdb, only in-frame clones are kept and a portion is missing. The table lists approximately 320,000 clones, 74% of them singletons. This receptor was taken from a man under 40 in good health. Sequenced input: memory CD4+ T cells sorted from blood. Subset given: CD45RA-negative fraction.

For the CDR3, the DNA is TGTGCCAGCAGTGAAAGAATAGGGGGGACCGGGGAGCTGTTTTTT. Its protein is CASSERIGGTGELFF. The rearrangement joins TRBV6-1 to TRBJ2-2, with D perhaps matching TRBD1 or TRBD2 (6 bases each). V was clipped by 2 bases and J by 5 bases, with 12 bases between them. From germline, CDR1 is MNHNS and CDR2 SASEGT. The CDR3 extends over 15 amino acids.